This T cell receptor beta chain was found in a study of vaccination and CD4 T cells after COVID-19. Documented treatment: 10-day PBMC culture with coronavirus spike peptide pools or control peptides (ViraFEST assay). Peptide pool stimulation in ViraFEST expanded antigen-specific T cells, whose TCRs were then sequenced. Each well held more than 1.5 million PBMCs in IL-2 (about 9.3 IU/ml) medium with 10 ug/ml peptide pools. Sequenced with the Oncomine TCR Beta short-read assay was DNA taken from cultured CD4+ T cells. One entry per CDR3 protein, called by TCRdb with MiXCR from the PCR reads. Seen here are approximately 17,000 distinct CDR3 sequences, about 40% observed once, and the top ten hold around 12%. About this clonotype itself: Its antigen is still unknown.

CDR1 is MRHNA and CDR2 is SNTAGT in the germline V gene. Trimming took 6 bases from V and 0 from J; bases not matched to a gene: 5. The CDR3 runs 15 residues. This TCR derives from a human donor who had recovered from COVID-19. J is TRBJ1-5 and V is TRBV6-4; 7 nucleotides line up with TRBD1. Sequenced: CD4+ T cells from blood, cultured in vitro. This CDR3 reads CASREQGNSNQPQHF. The CDR3 DNA is TGTGCCAGCAGAGAACAGGGGAATAGCAATCAGCCCCAGCATTTT.